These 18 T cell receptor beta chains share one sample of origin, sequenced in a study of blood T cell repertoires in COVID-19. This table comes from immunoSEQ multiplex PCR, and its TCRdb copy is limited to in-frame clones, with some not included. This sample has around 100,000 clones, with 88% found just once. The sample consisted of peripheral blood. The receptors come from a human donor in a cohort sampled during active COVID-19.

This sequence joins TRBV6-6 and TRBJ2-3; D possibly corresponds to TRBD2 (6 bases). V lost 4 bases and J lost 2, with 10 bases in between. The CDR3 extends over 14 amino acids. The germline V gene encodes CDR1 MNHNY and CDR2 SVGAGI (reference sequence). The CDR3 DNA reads TGTGCCAGCAGTTCGGCGGGGACCACAGATACGCAGTATTTT. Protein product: CASSSAGTTDTQYF.

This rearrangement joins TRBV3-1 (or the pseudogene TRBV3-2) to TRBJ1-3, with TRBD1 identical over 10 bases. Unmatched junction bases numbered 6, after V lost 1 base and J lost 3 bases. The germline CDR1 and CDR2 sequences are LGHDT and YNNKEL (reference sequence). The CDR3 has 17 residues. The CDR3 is CASSQGIGQGGGNTIYF. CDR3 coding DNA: TGTGCCAGCAGCCAAGGGATCGGACAGGGGGGTGGAAACACCATATATTTT.

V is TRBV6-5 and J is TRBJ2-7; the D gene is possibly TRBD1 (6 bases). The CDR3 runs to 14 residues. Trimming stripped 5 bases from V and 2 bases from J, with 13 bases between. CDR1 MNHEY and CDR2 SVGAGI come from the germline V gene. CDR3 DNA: TGTGCCAGCAGTAAGTACAGGGACGCCTACGAGCAGTACTTC. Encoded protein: CASSKYRDAYEQYF.

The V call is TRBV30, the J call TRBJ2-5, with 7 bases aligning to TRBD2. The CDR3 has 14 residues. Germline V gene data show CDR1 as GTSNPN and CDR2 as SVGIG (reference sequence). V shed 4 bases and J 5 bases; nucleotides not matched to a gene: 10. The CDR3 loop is CAWIGRGRSETQYF. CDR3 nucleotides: TGTGCCTGGATCGGACGCGGGAGATCTGAGACCCAGTACTTC. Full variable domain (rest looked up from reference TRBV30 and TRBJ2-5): SQTIHQWPATLVQPVGSPLSLECTVEGTSNPNLYWYRQAAGRGLQLLFYSVGIGQISSEVPQNLSASRPQDRQFILSSKKLLLSDSGFYLCAWIGRGRSETQYFGPGTRLLVL.

The CDR3 DNA reads TGTGCCAGCAGTTATCTTACCGGCGGTCCCTACAATGAGCAGTTCTTC. Its protein is CASSYLTGGPYNEQFF. The chain joins TRBV6-5 to TRBJ2-1; D unclear. There are 16 residues in the CDR3. V shed 3 bases and J shed 2 bases, with 14 bases lying between them. Looked up from germline, CDR1 is MNHEY and CDR2 is SVGAGI.

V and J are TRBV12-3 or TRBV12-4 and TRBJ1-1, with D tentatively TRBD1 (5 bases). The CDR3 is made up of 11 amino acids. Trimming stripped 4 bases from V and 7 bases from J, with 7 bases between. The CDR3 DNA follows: TGTGCCAGCAGTTACAGGAATGAAGCTTTCTTT. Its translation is CASSYRNEAFF.

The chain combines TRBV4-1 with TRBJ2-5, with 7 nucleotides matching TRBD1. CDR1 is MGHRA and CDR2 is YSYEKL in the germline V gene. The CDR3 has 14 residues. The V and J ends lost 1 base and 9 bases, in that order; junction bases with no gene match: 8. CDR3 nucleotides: TGCGCCAGCAGCCAAGGACAGGGAATGTATCCCCAGTACTTC. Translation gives CASSQGQGMYPQYF.

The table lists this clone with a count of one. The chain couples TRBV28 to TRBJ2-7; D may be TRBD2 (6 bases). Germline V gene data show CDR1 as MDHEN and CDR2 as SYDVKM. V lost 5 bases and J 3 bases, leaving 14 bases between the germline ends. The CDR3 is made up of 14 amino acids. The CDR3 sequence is CASSPRGSFYEQYF. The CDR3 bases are TGTGCCAGCAGTCCCCGGGGGTCCTTCTACGAGCAGTACTTC.

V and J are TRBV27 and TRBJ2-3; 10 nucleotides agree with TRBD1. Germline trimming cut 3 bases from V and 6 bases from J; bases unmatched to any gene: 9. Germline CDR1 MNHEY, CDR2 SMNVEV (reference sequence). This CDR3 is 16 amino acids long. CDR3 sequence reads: CASSFQRQGATDTQYF. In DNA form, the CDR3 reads TGTGCCAGCAGTTTCCAGCGACAGGGGGCGACTGATACGCAGTATTTT.

The CDR3 DNA follows: TGTGCCACCAGCAAGGGGTTCCATAACCAAGAGACCCAGTACTTC. This gives the protein CATSKGFHNQETQYF. J is TRBJ2-5 and V is TRBV15, with a tentative D call TRBD1 (5 bases). The CDR3 totals 15 residues. Germline V CDR1 and CDR2: LNHNV, YYDKDF (reference sequence). The V end lost 4 bases, the J end lost 0 bases, and 12 bases lay between the germline ends.

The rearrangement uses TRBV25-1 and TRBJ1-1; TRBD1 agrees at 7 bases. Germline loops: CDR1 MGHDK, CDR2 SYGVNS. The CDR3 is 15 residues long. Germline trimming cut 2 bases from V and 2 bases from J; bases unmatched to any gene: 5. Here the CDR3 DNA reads TGTGCCAGCAGTGAAGGGGACAGATTTAACACTGAAGCTTTCTTT. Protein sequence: CASSEGDRFNTEAFF.

This CDR3 reads CASSLLKGTADTQYF. For the CDR3, the DNA is TGTGCCAGCAGTTTATTGAAGGGGACAGCGGATACGCAGTATTTT. The chain employs TRBV27 and TRBJ2-3; the match to TRBD1 covers 7 bases. J lost 6 bases, V lost 1 base, and 7 bases had no gene match. The CDR3 extends over 15 amino acids. The germline gives CDR1 MNHEY, CDR2 SMNVEV (reference sequence).

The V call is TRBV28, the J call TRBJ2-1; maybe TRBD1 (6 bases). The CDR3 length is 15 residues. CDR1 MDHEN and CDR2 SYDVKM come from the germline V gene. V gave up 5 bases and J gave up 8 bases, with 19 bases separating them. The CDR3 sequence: CASSALLRDIHEQFF. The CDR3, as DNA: TGTGCCAGCAGTGCCTTACTTCGGGACATCCATGAGCAGTTCTTC. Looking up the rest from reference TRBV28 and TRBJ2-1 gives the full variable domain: DVKVTQSSRYLVKRTGEKVFLECVQDMDHENMFWYRQDPGLGLRLIYFSYDVKMKEKGDIPEGYSVSREKKERFSLILESASTNQTSMYLCASSALLRDIHEQFFGPGTRLTVL.

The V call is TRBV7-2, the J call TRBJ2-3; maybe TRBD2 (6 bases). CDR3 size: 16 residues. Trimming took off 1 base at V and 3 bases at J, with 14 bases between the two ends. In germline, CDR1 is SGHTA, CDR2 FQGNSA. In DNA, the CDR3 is TGTGCCAGCAGCTTAGTGGCGGGAAGGACTACAGATACGCAGTATTTT. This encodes CASSLVAGRTTDTQYF.

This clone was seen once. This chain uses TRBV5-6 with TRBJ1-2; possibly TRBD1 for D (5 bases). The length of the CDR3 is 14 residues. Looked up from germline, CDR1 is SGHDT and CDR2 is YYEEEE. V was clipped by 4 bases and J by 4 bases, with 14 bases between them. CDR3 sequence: CASSPYGAVYGYTF. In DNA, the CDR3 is TGTGCCAGCAGCCCATATGGGGCGGTCTATGGCTACACCTTC.

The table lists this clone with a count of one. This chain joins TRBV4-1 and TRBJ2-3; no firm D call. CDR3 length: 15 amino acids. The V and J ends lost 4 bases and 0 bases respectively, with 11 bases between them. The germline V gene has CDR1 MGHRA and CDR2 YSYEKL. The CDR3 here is CASSLYDDSTDTQYF. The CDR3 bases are TGCGCCAGCAGCCTCTACGATGATAGCACAGATACGCAGTATTTT.

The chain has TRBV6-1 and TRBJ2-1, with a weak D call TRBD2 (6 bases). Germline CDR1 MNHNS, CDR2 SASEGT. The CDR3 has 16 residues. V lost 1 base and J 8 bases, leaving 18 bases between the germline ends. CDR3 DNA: TGTGCCAGCAGTGAAGAGGCGGGACGGGGGTGGCATGAGCAGTTCTTC. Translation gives CASSEEAGRGWHEQFF.

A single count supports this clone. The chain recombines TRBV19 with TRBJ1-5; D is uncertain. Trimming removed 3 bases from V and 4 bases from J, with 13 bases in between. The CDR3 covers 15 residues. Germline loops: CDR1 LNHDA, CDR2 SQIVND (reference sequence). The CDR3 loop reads CASSIRAGGNQPQHF. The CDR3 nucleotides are TGTGCCAGTAGTATTCGGGCAGGCGGGAATCAGCCCCAGCATTTT. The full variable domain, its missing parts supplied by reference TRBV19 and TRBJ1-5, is DGGITQSPKYLFRKEGQNVTLSCEQNLNHDAMYWYRQDPGQGLRLIYYSQIVNDFQKGDIAEGYSVSREKKESFPLTVTSAQKNPTAFYLCASSIRAGGNQPQHFGDGTRLSIL.